A selection of T cell receptor beta chains follows, all from one sample in a study of blood T cell repertoires in COVID-19. The data were produced by immunoSEQ multiplex PCR, yet TCRdb's version contains in-frame clones alone and is incomplete. The profile covers just over 650,000 clones, with around 89% appearing a single time and roughly 0.25% taken by the ten largest. Material for sequencing was peripheral blood. The receptors originated from a young woman with acute or convalescent COVID-19. CDR3s include the opening cysteine and the closing phenylalanine or tryptophan. A D gene is named only where the DNA matches it firmly. Expanded clones get a size class; other rows say once, few or many, or leave the size out.

V,J,D,size,DNA,CDR3
TRBV24-1,TRBJ2-2,NA,once,TGTGCCACCAGTGATTTCAGACCGGGAGCTAACACCGGGGAGCTGTTTTTT,CATSDFRPGANTGELFF
TRBV10-2,TRBJ2-5,TRBD1,NA,TGCGCCAGCAGTCCAAAGGGGGCGGAGACCCAGTACTTC,CASSPKGAETQYF
TRBV6-5,TRBJ2-7,TRBD1,NA,TGTGCCAGCAGCCAACCGGGACAGGCCTTCTACGAGCAGTACTTC,CASSQPGQAFYEQYF
TRBV27,TRBJ2-7,TRBD1,NA,TGTGCCAGCAGTTTATCGGGCAGGGGGACCTACGAGCAGTACTTC,CASSLSGRGTYEQYF
TRBV6-2/TRBV6-3,TRBJ1-1,TRBD1,once,TGTGCCAGCAGTAAGCCGGGACAGGGGTTTCCTGAAGCTTTCTTT,CASSKPGQGFPEAFF
TRBV5-5,TRBJ2-2,TRBD1,once,TGTGCCAGCAGCGGGACAGGGGACACCGGGGAGCTGTTTTTT,CASSGTGDTGELFF
TRBV19,TRBJ1-2,TRBD1,once,TGTGCCAGTAGTTTGACGGACAGGGGGCATTACTCCACCTTC,CASSLTDRGHYSTF
TRBV24-1,TRBJ1-3,NA,NA,TGTGCCACTCCTCCCTGGCCAGGGCCCAGTATCATCTCTGGAAACACCATATATTTT,CATPPWPGPSIISGNTIYF
TRBV30,TRBJ1-2,TRBD1,NA,TGTGCCTGGACCGGACAGGGGTTGGGAGGCTACACCTTC,CAWTGQGLGGYTF
TRBV30,TRBJ2-2,TRBD1,NA,TGTGCCTGGAGTTCGGGGACAGGGACCGGGGAGCTGTTTTTT,CAWSSGTGTGELFF
TRBV24-1,TRBJ2-1,NA,NA,TGTGCCACCAGTGATTCTCACAGGTACAGTGAGCAGTTCTTC,CATSDSHRYSEQFF
TRBV15,TRBJ2-3,TRBD2,NA,TGTGCCACCAGCAGAATTAAGGGACTAGCGGGGGGGATTGATACGCAGTATTTT,CATSRIKGLAGGIDTQYF
TRBV3-1/TRBV3-2,TRBJ1-1,NA,NA,TGTGCCAGCAGCCCGGACATGAACACTGAAGCTTTCTTT,CASSPDMNTEAFF
TRBV5-4,TRBJ1-1,NA,NA,TGTGCCAGCAGCCGTAGCCTGAACACTGAAGCTTTCTTT,CASSRSLNTEAFF
TRBV28,TRBJ2-7,NA,NA,TGTGCCAGCAGCCCCGGGGGGGACAGGGACTCCTACGAGCAGTACTTC,CASSPGGDRDSYEQYF
TRBV2,TRBJ2-1,TRBD1,NA,TGTGCCAGCAGCGCTGACAGGGGCTCCTACAATGAGCAGTTCTTC,CASSADRGSYNEQFF
TRBV13,TRBJ1-1,NA,NA,TGTGCCAGCAGCTTAGGCCAGGGGTGGGTGAACACTGAAGCTTTCTTT,CASSLGQGWVNTEAFF
TRBV5-1,TRBJ1-3,NA,NA,TGCGCCAGCACCACAGGGCCCAACTCTGGAAACACCATATATTTT,CASTTGPNSGNTIYF
TRBV10-1,TRBJ1-4,NA,NA,TGCGCCAGCAGGGAAATTAAACAGGGACATAATGAAAAACTGTTTTTT,CASREIKQGHNEKLFF
TRBV27,TRBJ2-1,TRBD1,once,TGTGCCAGCAGTCCTCCGGGACAGGGGAAGAATGAGCAGTTCTTC,CASSPPGQGKNEQFF
TRBV3-1/TRBV3-2,TRBJ1-1,NA,NA,TGTGCCAGCCGCAGGAACACTGAAGCTTTCTTT,CASRRNTEAFF
TRBV29-1,TRBJ1-2,NA,NA,TGCAGCGCAAGTCAGGGCTACACCTTC,CSASQGYTF
TRBV7-8,TRBJ1-2,NA,NA,TGTGCCAGCAGCCCCCCGCCAGTTATGTATGGCTACACCTTC,CASSPPPVMYGYTF
TRBV11-3,TRBJ1-2,TRBD1,NA,TGTGCCAGCAGCCAGGACAGGGGCTATGGCTACACCTTC,CASSQDRGYGYTF
TRBV2,TRBJ2-7,TRBD2,NA,TGTGCCAGCACCGGACTAGCGGATACCTTAGGGCAGTACTTC,CASTGLADTLGQYF
TRBV9,TRBJ2-5,TRBD2,NA,TGTGCCAGCAGCGTAGATGGGGCCAGGGAGGGAGAGACCCAGTACTTC,CASSVDGAREGETQYF
TRBV5-1,TRBJ1-4,NA,NA,TGCGCCAGCAGCCCGCGGGGAGGCGATGAAAAACTGTTTTTT,CASSPRGGDEKLFF
TRBV7-9,TRBJ2-5,TRBD2,once,TGTGCCAGCAGTGTGAGCGGGGGGCAAGAGACCCAGTACTTC,CASSVSGGQETQYF
TRBV4-1,TRBJ2-1,TRBD2,NA,TGCGCCAGCAGCCAAGATCTAGCGGGGGGGCCGTCGTACAATGAGCAGTTCTTC,CASSQDLAGGPSYNEQFF
TRBV27,TRBJ2-1,NA,once,TGTGCCAGCAGTTTATATGGGTGGGGGGGCCAGGTGGGCAATGAGCAGTTCTTC,CASSLYGWGGQVGNEQFF
TRBV27,TRBJ2-7,NA,NA,TGTGCCAGCAGTTGGGGGTGGGGGAGGTCCACCTACGAGCAGTACTTC,CASSWGWGRSTYEQYF
TRBV24-1,TRBJ2-7,TRBD1,NA,TGTGCCACCAGTGAAACCGGGACAGGGGGGGCCGAGCAGTACTTC,CATSETGTGGAEQYF
TRBV3-1/TRBV3-2,TRBJ2-3,NA,NA,TGTGCCAGCAGCCATCGGGGAAAAGATACGCAGTATTTT,CASSHRGKDTQYF
TRBV3-1/TRBV3-2,TRBJ1-1,NA,NA,TGTGCCAGCAGCCAGACTACTGAAGCTTTCTTT,CASSQTTEAFF
TRBV6-2/TRBV6-3,TRBJ1-5,TRBD1,NA,TGTGCCAGCAGCCTCGGGACAGAGGGGAGCAATCAGCCCCAGCATTTT,CASSLGTEGSNQPQHF
TRBV6-1,TRBJ2-1,NA,NA,TGTGCCAGCAGTGAGAGGGGGGGATACAATGAGCAGTTCTTC,CASSERGGYNEQFF
TRBV4-3,TRBJ1-1,NA,NA,TGCGCCAGCAGCCAAGAACTGGACACGCCGAACACTGAAGCTTTCTTT,CASSQELDTPNTEAFF
TRBV5-4,TRBJ1-1,TRBD1,NA,TGTGCCAGCAGCTCAGGGGGGACAGGGGTGTTGCTGAACACTGAAGCTTTCTTT,CASSSGGTGVLLNTEAFF
TRBV30,TRBJ2-2,NA,NA,TGTGCCTGGACGGGACACCGGACGAACACCGGGGAGCTGTTTTTT,CAWTGHRTNTGELFF
TRBV27,TRBJ2-1,NA,NA,TGTGCCAGCAGTTTATCGGGGACTTGGGGTGAGCAGTTCTTC,CASSLSGTWGEQFF
TRBV11-2,TRBJ1-2,NA,NA,TGTGCCAGCAGCTTAGGTGGACTCACGGGGGGCTACACCTTC,CASSLGGLTGGYTF
TRBV2,TRBJ1-1,TRBD1,NA,TGTGCCAGCACCCGGGACAGATCATCGAACACTGAAGCTTTCTTT,CASTRDRSSNTEAFF
TRBV4-1,TRBJ1-1,NA,NA,TGCGCCAGCAGCCAAGACAGGGACACTGAAGCTTTCTTT,CASSQDRDTEAFF
TRBV27,TRBJ1-1,NA,NA,TGTGCCAGCAACGGGGGGGTGAACACTGAAGCTTTCTTT,CASNGGVNTEAFF